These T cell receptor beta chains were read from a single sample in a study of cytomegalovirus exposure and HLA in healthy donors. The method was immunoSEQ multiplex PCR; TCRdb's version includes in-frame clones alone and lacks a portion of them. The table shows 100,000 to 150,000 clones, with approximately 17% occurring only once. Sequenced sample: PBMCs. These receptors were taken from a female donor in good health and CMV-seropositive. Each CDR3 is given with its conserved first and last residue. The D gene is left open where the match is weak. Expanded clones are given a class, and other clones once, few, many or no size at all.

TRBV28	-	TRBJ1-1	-	CASSFIGVVPFTEAFF	TGTGCCAGCAGTTTCATCGGGGTAGTGCCATTCACTGAAGCTTTCTTT
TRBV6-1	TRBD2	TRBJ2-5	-	CASSGSGGSETQYF	TGTGCCAGCAGCGGTAGCGGGGGGAGTGAGACCCAGTACTTC
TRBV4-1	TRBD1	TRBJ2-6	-	CASSFRDRGTGANVLTF	TGCGCCAGCAGCTTCCGGGACAGGGGAACTGGGGCCAACGTCCTGACTTTC
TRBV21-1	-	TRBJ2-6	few	CASPREEPNVLTF	TGTGCCAGCCCCAGGGAGGAGCCCAACGTCCTGACTTTC
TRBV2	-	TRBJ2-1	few	CASSEVEGTTFF	TGTGCCAGCAGTGAAGTTGAGGGAACGACGTTCTTC
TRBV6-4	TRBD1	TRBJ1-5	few	CASNWTGGGQPQHF	TGTGCCAGTAACTGGACAGGGGGCGGTCAGCCCCAGCATTTT
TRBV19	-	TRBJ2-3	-	CASTVKGGYTDTQYF	TGTGCCAGTACCGTTAAAGGGGGTTACACAGATACGCAGTATTTT
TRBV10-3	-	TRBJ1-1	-	CAIRAQPNTEAFF	TGTGCCATCAGAGCTCAACCGAACACTGAAGCTTTCTTT
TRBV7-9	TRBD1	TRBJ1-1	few	CASSFYNPGQGLRAFF	TGTGCCAGCAGCTTTTACAATCCGGGACAGGGGTTGAGGGCTTTCTTT
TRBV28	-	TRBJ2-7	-	CASSSILGGGYEQYF	TGTGCCAGCAGTTCCATTCTGGGTGGAGGCTACGAGCAGTACTTC
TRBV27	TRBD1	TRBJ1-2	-	CASTTTGGVGYGYTF	TGTGCCAGCACAACGACAGGGGGCGTTGGCTATGGCTACACCTTC
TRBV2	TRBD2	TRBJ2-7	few	CASRTGLAGGYEQYF	TGTGCCAGCAGGACGGGACTAGCGGGGGGGTACGAGCAGTACTTC
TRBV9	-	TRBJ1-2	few	CASSVGWGDGYTF	TGTGCCAGCAGCGTAGGATGGGGGGATGGCTACACCTTC
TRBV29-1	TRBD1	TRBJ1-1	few	CSTWDSSNTEAFF	TGCAGCACCTGGGACAGCTCAAACACTGAAGCTTTCTTT
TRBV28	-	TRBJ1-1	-	CASSVQGTEAFF	TGTGCCAGCAGTGTACAGGGAACTGAAGCTTTCTTT
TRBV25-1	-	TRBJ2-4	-	CASSLTGPSAKNIQYF	TGTGCCAGCAGCCTGACAGGCCCTTCAGCCAAAAACATTCAGTACTTC
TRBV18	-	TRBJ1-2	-	CASSQEGDGGYTF	TGTGCCAGCTCCCAGGAAGGGGATGGGGGCTACACCTTC
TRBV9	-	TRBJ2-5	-	CASSTELFETQYF	TGTGCCAGCAGCACAGAACTCTTCGAGACCCAGTACTTC
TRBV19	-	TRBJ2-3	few	CASKVGVVSTDTQYF	TGTGCCAGTAAAGTCGGTGTTGTGAGCACAGATACGCAGTATTTT
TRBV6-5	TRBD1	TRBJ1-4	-	CASSYKRDRGGEKLFF	TGTGCCAGCAGTTACAAGAGAGACAGGGGAGGCGAAAAACTGTTTTTT
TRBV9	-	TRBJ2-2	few	CASSVGLGVVVTGELFF	TGTGCCAGCAGCGTAGGCTTAGGGGTAGTTGTCACCGGGGAGCTGTTTTTT
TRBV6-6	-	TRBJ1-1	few	CAIKKQGPMGSEAFF	TGTGCCATCAAAAAGCAGGGCCCGATGGGTTCTGAAGCTTTCTTT
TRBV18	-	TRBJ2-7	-	CASSPPPAYEQYF	TGTGCCAGCTCACCACCCCCAGCCTACGAGCAGTACTTC
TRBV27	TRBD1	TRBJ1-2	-	CASSSGTGVFGYTF	TGTGCCAGCAGTTCCGGGACAGGGGTTTTTGGCTACACCTTC
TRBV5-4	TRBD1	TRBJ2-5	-	CASSRGQNQETQYF	TGTGCCAGCAGCCGGGGACAGAACCAAGAGACCCAGTACTTC
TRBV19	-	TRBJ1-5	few	CASSIEAGFRNQPQHF	TGTGCCAGTAGTATTGAGGCAGGGTTTCGCAATCAGCCCCAGCATTTT
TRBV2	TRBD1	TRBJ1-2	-	CASSQDRVVLYGYTF	TGTGCCAGCAGCCAGGACAGGGTGGTGCTCTATGGCTACACCTTC
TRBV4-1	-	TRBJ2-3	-	CASSQDLVVFTDTQYF	TGCGCCAGCAGCCAAGATCTGGTAGTGTTTACAGATACGCAGTATTTT
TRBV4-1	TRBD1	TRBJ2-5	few	CASSQRQGAGETQYF	TGCGCCAGCAGCCAGCGACAGGGGGCTGGGGAGACCCAGTACTTC
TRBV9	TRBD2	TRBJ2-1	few	CASSVGGGGIYNEQFF	TGTGCCAGCAGCGTAGGCGGCGGGGGAATCTACAATGAGCAGTTCTTC
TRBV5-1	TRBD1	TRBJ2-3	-	CASGLALTGRTDTQYF	TGCGCCAGCGGCTTGGCCTTGACAGGGCGCACAGATACGCAGTATTTT
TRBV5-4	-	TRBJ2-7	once	CASSLGPSDFYEQYF	TGTGCCAGCAGCTTGGGGCCTAGCGATTTCTACGAGCAGTACTTC
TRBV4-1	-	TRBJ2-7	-	CASSQEFWQFYEQYF	TGCGCCAGCAGCCAAGAATTTTGGCAATTCTACGAGCAGTACTTC
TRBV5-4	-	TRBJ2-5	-	CASSLAAIGETQYF	TGTGCCAGCAGCTTGGCAGCGATCGGAGAGACCCAGTACTTC
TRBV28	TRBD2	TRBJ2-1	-	CASSFRLAGFNEQFF	TGTGCCAGCAGTTTTAGACTAGCGGGATTCAATGAGCAGTTCTTC
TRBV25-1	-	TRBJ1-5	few	CASSGYRASQPQHF	TGTGCCAGCAGTGGATACAGGGCGTCTCAGCCCCAGCATTTT
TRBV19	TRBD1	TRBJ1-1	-	CASSKTGSANTEAFF	TGTGCCAGTAGTAAGACAGGGTCGGCGAACACTGAAGCTTTCTTT
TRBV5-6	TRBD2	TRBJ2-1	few	CASSPLDSGGYNEQFF	TGTGCCAGCAGCCCTTTGGACAGCGGGGGTTACAATGAGCAGTTCTTC
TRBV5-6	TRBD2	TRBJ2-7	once	CASSLQEMGLALSYEQYF	TGTGCCAGCAGCTTACAGGAAATGGGACTAGCGTTGTCCTACGAGCAGTACTTC
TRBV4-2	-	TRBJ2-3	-	CASSQDTGGYTDTQYF	TGTGCCAGCAGCCAAGATACGGGGGGCTACACAGATACGCAGTATTTT
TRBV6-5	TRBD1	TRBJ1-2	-	CASSSPRQGNYGYTF	TGTGCCAGCAGTTCCCCAAGACAGGGCAACTATGGCTACACCTTC
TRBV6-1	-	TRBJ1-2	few	CASSEIAGVYTF	TGTGCCAGCAGTGAAATAGCTGGAGTCTACACCTTC
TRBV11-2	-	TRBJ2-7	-	CASTLRGSSLSYEQYF	TGTGCCAGCACCCTAAGGGGGTCGTCCCTCTCCTACGAGCAGTACTTC
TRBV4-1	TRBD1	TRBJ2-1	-	CASSHRDRVPDEQFF	TGCGCCAGCAGCCACCGGGACAGGGTCCCCGATGAGCAGTTCTTC
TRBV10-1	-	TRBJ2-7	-	CASSGPDEQYF	TGCGCCAGCAGTGGCCCGGACGAGCAGTACTTC
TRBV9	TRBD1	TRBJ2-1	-	CASSVARTGIDEQFF	TGTGCCAGCAGCGTAGCTAGGACAGGGATAGATGAGCAGTTCTTC
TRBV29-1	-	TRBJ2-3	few	CSVEAGTDTQYF	TGCAGCGTTGAAGCGGGCACAGATACGCAGTATTTT
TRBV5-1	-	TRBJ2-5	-	CASSLRGETQYF	TGCGCCAGCAGCTTGCGGGGGGAGACCCAGTACTTC
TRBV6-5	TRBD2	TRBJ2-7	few	CASSQDSGSHEQYF	TGTGCCAGCAGTCAAGATAGCGGGAGCCACGAGCAGTACTTC
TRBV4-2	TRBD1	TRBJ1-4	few	CASSQDLTGGTNEKLFF	TGTGCCAGCAGTCAAGATCTCACAGGGGGAACTAATGAAAAACTGTTTTTT
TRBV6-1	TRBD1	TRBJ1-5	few	CASEPGQGNQPQHF	TGTGCCAGCGAACCGGGACAGGGCAATCAGCCCCAGCATTTT
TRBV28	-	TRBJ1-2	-	CASYNEGYTF	TGTGCCAGCTATAACGAGGGCTACACCTTC
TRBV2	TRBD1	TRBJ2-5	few	CASSSRTGQETQYF	TGTGCCAGCAGTAGTCGGACAGGGCAAGAGACCCAGTACTTC